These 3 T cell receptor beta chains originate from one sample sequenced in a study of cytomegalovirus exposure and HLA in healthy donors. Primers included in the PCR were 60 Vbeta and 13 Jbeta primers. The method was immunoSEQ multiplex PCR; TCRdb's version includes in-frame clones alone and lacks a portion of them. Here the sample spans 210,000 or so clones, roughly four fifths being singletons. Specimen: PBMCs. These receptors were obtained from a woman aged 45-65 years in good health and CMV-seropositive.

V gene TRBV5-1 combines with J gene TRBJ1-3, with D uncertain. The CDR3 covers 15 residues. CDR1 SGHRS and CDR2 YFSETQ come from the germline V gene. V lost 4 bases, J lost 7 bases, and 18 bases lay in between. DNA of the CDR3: TGCGCCAGCAGCGCACCTTTGAGGAGCTGGAACACCATATATTTT. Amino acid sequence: CASSAPLRSWNTIYF.

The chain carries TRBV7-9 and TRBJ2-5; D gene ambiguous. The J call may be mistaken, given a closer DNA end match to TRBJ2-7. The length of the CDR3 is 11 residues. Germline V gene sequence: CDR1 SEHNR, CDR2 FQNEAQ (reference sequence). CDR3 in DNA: TGTGCCAGCAGCCCACACTACGAGCAGTACTTC. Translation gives CASSPHYEQYF.

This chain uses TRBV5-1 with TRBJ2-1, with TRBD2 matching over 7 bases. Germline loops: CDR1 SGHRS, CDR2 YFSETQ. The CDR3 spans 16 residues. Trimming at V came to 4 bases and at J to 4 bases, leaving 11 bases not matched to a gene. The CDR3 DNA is TGCGCCAGCAGCCCCCTGGAGCGGGGCACTTACAATGAGCAGTTCTTC. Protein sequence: CASSPLERGTYNEQFF.